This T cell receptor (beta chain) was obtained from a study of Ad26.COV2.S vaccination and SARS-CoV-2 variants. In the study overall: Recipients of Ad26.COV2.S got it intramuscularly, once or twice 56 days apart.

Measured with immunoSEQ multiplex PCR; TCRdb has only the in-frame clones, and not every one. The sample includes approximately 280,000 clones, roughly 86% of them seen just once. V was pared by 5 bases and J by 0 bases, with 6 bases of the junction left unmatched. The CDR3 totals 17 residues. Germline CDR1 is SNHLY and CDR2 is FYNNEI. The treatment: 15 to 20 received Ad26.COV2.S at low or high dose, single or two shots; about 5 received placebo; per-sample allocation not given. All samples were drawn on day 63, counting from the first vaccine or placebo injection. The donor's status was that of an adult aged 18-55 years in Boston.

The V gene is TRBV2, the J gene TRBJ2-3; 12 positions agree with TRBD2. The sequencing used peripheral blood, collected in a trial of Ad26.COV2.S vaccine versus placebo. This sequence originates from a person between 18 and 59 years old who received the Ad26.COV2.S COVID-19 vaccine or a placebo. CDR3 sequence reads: CASSCRTSGTSTDTQYF. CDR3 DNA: TGTGCCAGCAGTTGCCGGACTAGCGGGACTAGCACAGATACGCAGTATTTT.